This T cell receptor beta chain was obtained from a study of blood T cell repertoires in COVID-19. For the study at large: Specimens from acute and convalescent COVID-19 originated in the United States, Italy and Spain. T cells, B-cell-depleted T cells, or PBMCs supplied cDNA or gDNA.

Germline CDR1 SGHTS, CDR2 YDEGEE. The CDR3 runs 16 residues. V lost 5 bases and J lost 5; bases outside the gene matches: 13. Donors were grouped by their self-reported clinical history. In the authors' workflow: Cell counts per sample came from amplifying reference gene primers. TCRdb keeps only in-frame clones here, not all; method: immunoSEQ multiplex PCR. V, J and clone size are those of that table, while D and trimming were read from the DNA. The sample contains around 300,000 clones, 90% of which appear only once. The V call is TRBV5-8, the J call TRBJ2-7, with 10 bases aligning to TRBD1. The material sequenced was PBMCs or T cells enriched from blood (not recorded which). The TCR was taken from a young woman with acute COVID-19. Here the CDR3 DNA reads TGTGCCAGCAGTTCCGGGACAGGGGTACGGAGCCACGAGCAGTACTTC. This gives the protein CASSSGTGVRSHEQYF.